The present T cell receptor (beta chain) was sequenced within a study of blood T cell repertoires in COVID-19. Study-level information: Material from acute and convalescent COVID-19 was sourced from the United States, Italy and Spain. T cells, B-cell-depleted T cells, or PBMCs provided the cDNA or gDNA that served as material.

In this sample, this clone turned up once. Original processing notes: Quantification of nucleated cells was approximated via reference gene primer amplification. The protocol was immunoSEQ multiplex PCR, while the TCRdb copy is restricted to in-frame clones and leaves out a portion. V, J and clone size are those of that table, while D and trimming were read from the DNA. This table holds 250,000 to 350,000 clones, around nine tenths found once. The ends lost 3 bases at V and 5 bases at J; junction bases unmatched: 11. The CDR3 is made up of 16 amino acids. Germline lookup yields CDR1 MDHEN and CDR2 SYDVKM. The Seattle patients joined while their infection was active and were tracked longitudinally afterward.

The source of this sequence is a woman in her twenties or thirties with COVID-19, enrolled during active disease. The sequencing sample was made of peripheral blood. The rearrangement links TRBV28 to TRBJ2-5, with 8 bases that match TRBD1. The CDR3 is CASSLRGRGHRETQYF. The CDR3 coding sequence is TGTGCCAGCAGTTTGCGGGGCAGGGGGCATCGGGAGACCCAGTACTTC.